This T cell receptor (beta chain) derives from a study of T-cell memory formation after mild COVID-19. At the level of the study: TCR clusters were largely donor specific.

Points on this clonotype: Its matching antigen is unknown.

The V gene end was trimmed by 2 bases and the J gene end by 7 bases; junction bases not matched to a gene: 12. The germline CDR1 and CDR2 sequences are SGHDT and YYEEEE. The CDR3 sequence is 16 residues long. Overall study findings and caveats: Whether second-wave clones peaking at day 37 were SARS-CoV-2 specific went unconfirmed.

TCRdb re-called the 5' RACE reads with MiXCR, one entry per CDR3 protein. The table includes about 240,000 distinct CDR3 sequences, 8.5% to 9.5% detected once. Sequenced material: PBMCs or a T cell subset sorted from them (not recorded which). The TCR comes from a man aged 18 to 29 who had mild COVID-19 (a few samples of this study predate the infection). Cell type and time point are not known. The chain carries TRBV5-6 and TRBJ2-3, with TRBD2 matching 8 bases. The DNA for the CDR3 is TGTGCCAGCAGCTTACTCGAGGAGCGGGGGAGAAATACGCAGTATTTT. Translated: CASSLLEERGRNTQYF. The variable domain in full, completed from reference TRBV5-6 and TRBJ2-3, reads DAGVTQSPTHLIKTRGQQVTLRCSPKSGHDTVSWYQQALGQGPQFIFQYYEEEERQRGNFPDRFSGHQFPNYSSELNVNALLLGDSALYLCASSLLEERGRNTQYFGPGTRLTVL.